One sample yielded the 6 T cell receptor beta chains listed below, sequenced in a study of cytomegalovirus exposure and HLA in healthy donors (dated by TCRdb to about 2017). The method was the immunoSEQ multiplex PCR assay. TCRdb took this table from immuneACCESS and kept in-frame rearrangements with V and J called. Such tables lack part of the clones; where checked against another copy, unresolved V genes explain under half of the gap, and the rest is unexplained. The sample includes some 250,000 clones, with 80% to 95% observed a single time. The top ten clonotypes cover 3.1% of the sample. The sequenced sample was PBMCs. These receptor sequences come from a woman in her 30s in good health and CMV-seronegative.

This clone showed up just once. This chain links TRBV7-2 with TRBJ2-5; 7 nucleotides match TRBD1. CDR1 and CDR2 (germline): SGHTA, FQGNSA. J lost 4 bases, V lost 5 bases, and 4 bases had no gene match. The CDR3 covers 13 residues. The CDR3, as DNA: TGTGCCAGCAGCGGGACAGACGGAGAGACCCAGTACTTC. Translating gives CASSGTDGETQYF.

This clone was observed a single time. In DNA, the CDR3 is TGTGCCAGCAGCCCAAGACAGGGGAAGCAGTTCTTC. The encoded protein is CASSPRQGKQFF. This sequence joins TRBV7-3 and TRBJ2-1; 8 positions match TRBD1. V was pared by 5 bases and J by 11 bases, with 5 bases of the junction left unmatched. The CDR3 runs to 12 residues. The germline CDR1 and CDR2 sequences are SGHTA and FQGTGA. Based on the CDR3 plus reference TRBV7-3 and TRBJ2-1, the full variable domain is GAGVSQTPSNKVTEKGKYVELRCDPISGHTALYWYRQSLGQGPEFLIYFQGTGAADDSGLPNDRFFAVRPEGSVSTLKIQRTERGDSAVYLCASSPRQGKQFFGPGTRLTVL.

The V and J genes are TRBV11-3 and TRBJ2-7; TRBD2 matches at 7 bases. The germline gives CDR1 SGHNT, CDR2 YENEEA. CDR3 length: 15 amino acids. V lost 5 bases to trimming and J lost 0 bases; unmatched junction nucleotides: 7. This chain's CDR3 is CASSDRTRPSYEQYF. The CDR3 DNA is TGTGCCAGCAGCGACCGGACTAGGCCCTCCTACGAGCAGTACTTC.

The chain has TRBV28 and TRBJ2-7, with D unclear. The CDR3 is 19 residues long. Between the trimmed V and J ends, which lost 4 bases and 4 bases, there was a span of 29 bases. Germline CDR1 and CDR2: MDHEN and SYDVKM. DNA of the CDR3: TGTGCCAGCAGTTCCCGACCCCGATTCATTGCCTCCGAGCTGTACGAGCAGTACTTC. Protein: CASSSRPRFIASELYEQYF.

CDR3 in amino acids: CASSLELKAGSSYNEQFF. CDR3 sequence (DNA): TGTGCCAGCAGCTTAGAGTTGAAGGCGGGTAGCTCCTACAATGAGCAGTTCTTC. This chain links TRBV7-2 with TRBJ2-1; possibly TRBD2 for D (5 bases). The CDR3 contains 18 residues. Per the germline V gene, CDR1 is SGHTA and CDR2 is FQGNSA. With 1 base removed from V and 0 bases from J, the gap between germline ends came to 16 bases.

The sample holds one count of this clone. The chain couples TRBV30 to TRBJ1-1; D is ambiguous. The CDR3 sequence is 11 residues long. The germline V and J ends were trimmed by 5 bases and 1 base, with 5 bases remaining between them. CDR1 is GTSNPN, CDR2 SVGIG, per germline (reference sequence). The CDR3 sequence is CAWDRNTEAFF. The DNA of the CDR3 is TGTGCCTGGGACCGGAACACTGAAGCTTTCTTT.